This T cell receptor beta chain was profiled in a study of beta chain features in type 1 diabetes. General study points: Shortening of TCRB CDR3s, moderate but significant, appeared in all four CD4+ subsets of Type 1 diabetes patients.

As every portion of the isolated RNA was reverse transcribed, the sequencing read expressed TCRB transcripts. Only in-frame clones appear in the TCRdb table, and some are missing; sequencing was by immunoSEQ multiplex PCR. This table has roughly 340,000 clones, roughly 13% appearing once. Worth noting for this clone: Its antigen is unidentified.

V lost 3 bases and J 2 bases, leaving 11 bases between the germline ends. Germline V gene lookup returns CDR1 SGHVS and CDR2 FNYEAQ. The length of the CDR3 is 14 residues. This receptor was identified in a woman between 18 and 29 years old with type 1 diabetes. Sequencing used naive CD4+ T cells from blood. This chain connects TRBV7-6 to TRBJ2-7; no reliable D call. The CDR3, as DNA: TGTGCCAGCAGCTTCAGCAGTAGCCCCTACGAGCAGTACTTC. It codes for CASSFSSSPYEQYF.